The 10 T cell receptor beta chains below all came from one sample that was sequenced in a study of cytomegalovirus exposure and HLA in healthy donors. The repertoire was sequenced with immunoSEQ multiplex PCR; TCRdb's copy has only in-frame clones and lacks some. The data contain 150,000 to 200,000 clones, 70% to 90% of them singletons. What was sequenced was PBMCs. Receptors originate from a woman aged 25 to 39 in good health and CMV-seronegative.

Only one count was recorded for this clone. The rearrangement joins TRBV5-1 to TRBJ2-7, with 9 bases matching TRBD1. J gave up 7 bases and V 4 bases, and 15 bases lay outside the gene matches. CDR1 is SGHRS, CDR2 YFSETQ, per germline. The CDR3 is 16 amino acids. The CDR3 spells CASSPPGSGQGTEQYF. DNA for the CDR3: TGCGCCAGCAGCCCCCCGGGGTCGGGACAGGGAACGGAGCAGTACTTC.

The chain couples TRBV7-6 to TRBJ1-4; the D is unclear. The CDR3 length is 15 residues. Trimming cost V 5 bases and J 0 bases, with 10 bases left between them. The germline V gene has CDR1 SGHVS and CDR2 FNYEAQ. CDR3 residues: CASSLGFATNEKLFF. Written as DNA, the CDR3 is TGTGCCAGCAGCCTCGGTTTCGCAACTAATGAAAAACTGTTTTTT. The whole variable domain, remainder taken from reference TRBV7-6 and TRBJ1-4, is GAGVSQSPRYKVTKRGQDVALRCDPISGHVSLYWYRQALGQGPEFLTYFNYEAQQDKSGLPNDRFSAERPEGSISTLTIQRTEQRDSAMYRCASSLGFATNEKLFFGSGTQLSVL.

The chain recombines TRBV7-6 with TRBJ2-2; perhaps TRBD2 as D (5 bases). CDR1 and CDR2 from the germline V gene are SGHVS and FNYEAQ. This CDR3 has 16 residues. V lost 1 base and J lost 2, with 11 bases in between. DNA for the CDR3: TGTGCCAGCAGCTTAGTCCCAGCGGAAAACACCGGGGAGCTGTTTTTT. This gives the protein CASSLVPAENTGELFF.

V gene TRBV27 combines with J gene TRBJ2-7; the D gene is possibly TRBD2 (5 bases). CDR1 MNHEY and CDR2 SMNVEV come from the germline V gene (reference sequence). V was cut by 2 bases and J by 2 bases, with 13 bases left in between. This CDR3 spans 15 amino acids. The CDR3 here is CASSLGWGATYEQYF. The CDR3 coding sequence is TGTGCCAGCAGTTTAGGGTGGGGAGCAACCTACGAGCAGTACTTC.

The CDR3 loop is CASSQESRGLGDTQYF. The CDR3 DNA sequence: TGTGCCAGCAGCCAAGAATCGCGTGGTCTTGGAGATACGCAGTATTTT. The chain couples TRBV4-2 to TRBJ2-3; no firm D call. The CDR3 is 16 residues long. Trimming stripped 0 bases from V and 5 bases from J, with 15 bases between. Per germline, CDR1 LGHNA and CDR2 YNFKEQ.

This clone was recorded once. The chain has TRBV7-2 and TRBJ2-7, with 8 bases fitting TRBD2. V was pared by 1 base and J by 2 bases, with 7 bases of the junction left unmatched. This CDR3 has 16 amino acids. Germline V lookup: CDR1 SGHTA, CDR2 FQGNSA. The CDR3 reads CASSLVPAGGAYEQYF. DNA of the CDR3: TGTGCCAGCAGCTTAGTTCCGGCGGGGGGAGCCTACGAGCAGTACTTC.

The chain combines TRBV15 with TRBJ1-2; D is perhaps TRBD1 (6 bases). The CDR3 is 13 residues long. In germline, CDR1 is LNHNV, CDR2 YYDKDF (reference sequence). Trimming left V 5 bases short and J 2 bases short, with 9 bases between. CDR3 residues: CATSEGQNYGYTF. For the CDR3, the DNA is TGTGCCACCAGCGAAGGACAGAACTATGGCTACACCTTC.

The chain uses TRBV5-1 and TRBJ2-5; unclear D gene. V gave up 7 bases and J gave up 3 bases, with 7 bases separating them. The germline CDR1 and CDR2 sequences are SGHRS and YFSETQ. The length of the CDR3 is 11 residues. The chain's CDR3 is CASVQEETQYF. For the CDR3, the DNA is TGCGCCAGCGTCCAGGAAGAGACCCAGTACTTC.

The chain joins TRBV27 to TRBJ2-3; possibly TRBD1 for D (6 bases). V lost 0 bases and J 4 bases, leaving 11 bases between the germline ends. CDR1 MNHEY and CDR2 SMNVEV come from the germline V gene (reference sequence). The length of the CDR3 is 15 residues. The CDR3 loop reads CASSLSRQGSDTQYF. CDR3 DNA sequence: TGTGCCAGCAGTTTATCGAGGCAGGGGTCAGATACGCAGTATTTT.

This clone was recorded once. This rearrangement joins TRBV25-1 to TRBJ1-6; D remains unclear. Trimming pared 4 bases from V and 5 bases from J, leaving 12 bases between. The CDR3 is 15 amino acids. Per the germline V gene, CDR1 is MGHDK and CDR2 is SYGVNS. CDR3 sequence (DNA): TGTGCCAGCAGTGGACGGCGGGGTCATAATTCACCCCTCCACTTT. This gives the protein CASSGRRGHNSPLHF. The full variable domain, rest sourced from reference TRBV25-1 and TRBJ1-6, is EADIYQTPRYLVIGTGKKITLECSQTMGHDKMYWYQQDPGMELHLIHYSYGVNSTEKGDLSSESTVSRIRTEHFPLTLESARPSHTSQYLCASSGRRGHNSPLHFGNGTRLTVT.